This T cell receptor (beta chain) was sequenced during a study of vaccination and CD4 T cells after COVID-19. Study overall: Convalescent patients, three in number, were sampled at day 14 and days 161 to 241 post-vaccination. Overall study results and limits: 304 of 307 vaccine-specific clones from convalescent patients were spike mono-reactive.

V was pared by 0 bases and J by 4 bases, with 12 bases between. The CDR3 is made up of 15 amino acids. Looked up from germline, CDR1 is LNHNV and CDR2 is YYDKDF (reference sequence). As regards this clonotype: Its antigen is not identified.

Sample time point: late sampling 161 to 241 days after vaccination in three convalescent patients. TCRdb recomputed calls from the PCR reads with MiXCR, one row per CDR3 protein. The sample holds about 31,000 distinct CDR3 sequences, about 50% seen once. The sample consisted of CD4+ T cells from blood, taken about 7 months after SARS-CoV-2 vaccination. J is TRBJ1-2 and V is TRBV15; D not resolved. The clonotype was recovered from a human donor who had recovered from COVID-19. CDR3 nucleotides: TGTGCCACCAGCAGAGATCGAGTTGGACTCTATGGCTACACCTTC. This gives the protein CATSRDRVGLYGYTF. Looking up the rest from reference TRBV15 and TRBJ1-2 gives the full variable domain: DAMVIQNPRYQVTQFGKPVTLSCSQTLNHNVMYWYQQKSSQAPKLLFHYYDKDFNNEADTPDNFQSRRPNTSFCFLDIRSPGLGDTAMYLCATSRDRVGLYGYTFGSGTRLTVV.